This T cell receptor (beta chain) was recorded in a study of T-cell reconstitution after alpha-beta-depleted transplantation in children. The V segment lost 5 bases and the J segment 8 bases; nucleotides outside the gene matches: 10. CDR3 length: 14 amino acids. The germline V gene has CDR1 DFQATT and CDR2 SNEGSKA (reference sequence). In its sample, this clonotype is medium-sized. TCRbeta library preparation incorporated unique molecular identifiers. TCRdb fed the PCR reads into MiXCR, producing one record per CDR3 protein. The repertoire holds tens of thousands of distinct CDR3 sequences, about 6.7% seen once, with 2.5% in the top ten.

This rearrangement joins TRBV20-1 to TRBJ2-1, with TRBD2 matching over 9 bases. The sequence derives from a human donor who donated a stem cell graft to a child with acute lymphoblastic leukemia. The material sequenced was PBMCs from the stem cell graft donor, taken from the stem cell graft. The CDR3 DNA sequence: TGCAGTGCTGGCCTGGGCGGGGGGGCCGATGAGCAGTTCTTC. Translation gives CSAGLGGGADEQFF.